This paragraph covers one T cell receptor beta chain sequence. The source of the sample is a study of blood T cell repertoires in COVID-19. Study background: Samples taken during acute and convalescent COVID-19 were collected in the United States, Italy and Spain. PBMCs, B-cell-depleted T cells, or T cells were the source of the cDNA or gDNA that made up the material.

Living in 25 or so US areas, the participants were between roughly 18 and 95 years of age. Per the study methods: Estimation of nucleated cell counts relied on the amplification of reference gene primers. The protocol was immunoSEQ multiplex PCR, while the TCRdb copy is restricted to in-frame clones and leaves out a portion. The DNA was the basis for D and trimming; V, J and clone size are from that table. Counted here are approximately 300,000 clones, roughly nine tenths occurring once; the ten biggest clones make up 15% to 20%. The CDR3 sequence is 16 residues long. Trimming took 2 bases from V and 0 from J; bases not matched to a gene: 6. Germline CDR1 reads MGHDK; CDR2 reads SYGVNS.

The origin of this receptor is a woman aged 25 to 45 who had recovered from COVID-19. The source material was PBMCs or T cells enriched from blood (not recorded which). V is TRBV25-1 and J is TRBJ2-5, with 7 bases identical to TRBD1. CDR3 protein: CASSEGGTDYQETQYF. The CDR3 bases are TGTGCCAGCAGTGAAGGTGGGACAGACTACCAAGAGACCCAGTACTTC.